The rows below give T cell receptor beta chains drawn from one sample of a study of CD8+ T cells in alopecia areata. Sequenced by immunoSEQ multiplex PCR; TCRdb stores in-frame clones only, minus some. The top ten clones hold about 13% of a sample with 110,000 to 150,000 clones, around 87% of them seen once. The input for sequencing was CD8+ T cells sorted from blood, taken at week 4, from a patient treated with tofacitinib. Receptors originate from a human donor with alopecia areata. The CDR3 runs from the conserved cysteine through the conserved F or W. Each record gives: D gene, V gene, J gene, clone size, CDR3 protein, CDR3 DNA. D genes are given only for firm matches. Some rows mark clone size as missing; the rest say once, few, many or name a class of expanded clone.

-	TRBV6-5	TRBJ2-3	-	CASSYSEEDTQYF	TGTGCCAGCAGTTACTCGGAGGAAGATACGCAGTATTTT
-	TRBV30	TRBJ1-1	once	CAWSVGVEAFF	TGTGCCTGGAGTGTAGGAGTCGAAGCTTTCTTT
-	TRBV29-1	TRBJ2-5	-	CSVESGRGIEGETRYF	TGCAGCGTGGAGTCGGGGCGCGGTATAGAAGGAGAGACCCGGTACTTC
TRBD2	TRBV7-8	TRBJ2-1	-	CASSQREGVHNEQFF	TGTGCCAGCAGCCAGCGGGAGGGGGTCCACAATGAGCAGTTCTTC
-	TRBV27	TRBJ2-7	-	CASAWDNLYEQYF	TGTGCCAGCGCCTGGGACAACCTCTACGAGCAGTACTTC
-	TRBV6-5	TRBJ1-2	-	CASSYSGANYGYTF	TGTGCCAGCAGTTACTCGGGCGCTAACTATGGCTACACCTTC
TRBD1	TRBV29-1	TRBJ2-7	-	CSVENRGPEQYF	TGCAGCGTTGAGAACAGGGGGCCAGAGCAGTACTTC
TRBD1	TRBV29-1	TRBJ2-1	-	CSVPPDRALGNEQFF	TGCAGCGTACCCCCGGACAGGGCCTTAGGGAATGAGCAGTTCTTC
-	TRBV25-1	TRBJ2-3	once	CASSDWARTDTQYF	TGTGCCAGCAGTGATTGGGCCCGCACAGATACGCAGTATTTT
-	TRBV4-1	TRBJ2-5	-	CASSHPDLPRETQYF	TGCGCCAGCAGCCACCCCGACTTGCCCCGAGAGACCCAGTACTTC
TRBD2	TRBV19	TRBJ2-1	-	CASLERGLAGISSYNEQFF	TGTGCCAGCCTCGAACGGGGACTAGCGGGGATTAGCTCCTACAATGAGCAGTTCTTC
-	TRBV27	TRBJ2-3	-	CASILGDTQYF	TGTGCCAGCATCCTCGGGGATACGCAGTATTTT
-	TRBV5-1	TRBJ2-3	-	CASSLTAASFKDTQYF	TGCGCCAGCAGCTTGACCGCGGCTAGCTTTAAAGATACGCAGTATTTT
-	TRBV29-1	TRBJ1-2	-	CSVLQGEGYGYTF	TGCAGCGTGCTGCAGGGCGAGGGCTATGGCTACACCTTC
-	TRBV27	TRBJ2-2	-	CASSPGAGELFF	TGTGCCAGCAGTCCTGGTGCCGGGGAGCTGTTTTTT
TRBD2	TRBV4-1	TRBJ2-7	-	CASSQEGAAGGTQEQYF	TGCGCCAGCAGCCAAGAGGGAGCGGCGGGAGGAACCCAAGAGCAGTACTTC
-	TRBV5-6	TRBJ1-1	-	CASTNTGTEAFF	TGTGCCAGCACGAACACGGGCACTGAAGCTTTCTTT
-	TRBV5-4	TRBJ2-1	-	CASSSFSGSSYNEQFF	TGTGCCAGCAGCTCCTTCAGCGGCAGCTCCTACAATGAGCAGTTCTTC
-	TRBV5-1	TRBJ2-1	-	CASSLALAINEQFF	TGCGCCAGCAGCTTGGCTCTAGCGATCAATGAGCAGTTCTTC
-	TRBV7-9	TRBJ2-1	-	CASSLGVNPSYNEQFF	TGTGCCAGCAGCTTAGGAGTAAACCCCTCCTACAATGAGCAGTTCTTC
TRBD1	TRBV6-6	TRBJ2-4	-	CASSRSGTGDRNIQYF	TGTGCCAGCAGTCGATCGGGGACAGGGGACAGAAACATTCAGTACTTC
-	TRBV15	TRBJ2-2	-	CATSRLVQVNTGELFF	TGTGCCACCAGCAGACTGGTACAGGTGAACACCGGGGAGCTGTTTTTT
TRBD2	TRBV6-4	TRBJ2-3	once	CASSASGGADTQYF	TGTGCCAGCAGTGCTAGCGGGGGGGCAGATACGCAGTATTTT
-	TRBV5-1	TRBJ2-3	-	CASSSGVGDSTDTQYF	TGCGCCAGCAGCTCCGGAGTCGGAGATAGCACAGATACGCAGTATTTT
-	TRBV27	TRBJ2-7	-	CANTETGRSYEQYF	TGTGCCAACACTGAAACCGGGCGAAGCTACGAGCAGTACTTC
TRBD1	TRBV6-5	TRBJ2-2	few	CASSYSTGGEGELFF	TGTGCCAGCAGTTACTCGACAGGGGGTGAGGGGGAGCTGTTTTTT
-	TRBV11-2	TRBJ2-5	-	CASSLIETQYF	TGTGCCAGCAGCTTAATCGAGACCCAGTACTTC
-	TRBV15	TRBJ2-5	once	CATSSGTGMKYF	TGTGCCACCAGCAGCGGAACCGGGATGAAGTACTTC
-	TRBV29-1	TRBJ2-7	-	CSVDGGSTGEQYF	TGCAGCGTTGATGGGGGAAGCACGGGCGAGCAGTACTTC
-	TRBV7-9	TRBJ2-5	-	CASSSSWEIETQYF	TGTGCCAGCAGCTCTAGCTGGGAGATCGAGACCCAGTACTTC
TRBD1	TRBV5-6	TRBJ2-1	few	CASSGGQDYEQFF	TGTGCCAGCAGCGGGGGACAGGACTATGAGCAGTTCTTC
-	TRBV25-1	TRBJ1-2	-	CASSGTTTNYGYTF	TGTGCCAGCTCCGGGACAACTACTAACTATGGCTACACCTTC
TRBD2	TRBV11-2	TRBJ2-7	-	CASSTPTSGSAYEQYF	TGTGCCAGCAGTACCCCGACTAGCGGGAGTGCCTACGAGCAGTACTTC
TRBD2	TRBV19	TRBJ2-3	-	CASSIQAGADTQYF	TGTGCCAGTAGTATACAAGCGGGGGCGGATACGCAGTATTTT
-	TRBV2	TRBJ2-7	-	CASSDQNTSYEQYF	TGTGCCAGCAGTGATCAGAATACTAGCTACGAGCAGTACTTC
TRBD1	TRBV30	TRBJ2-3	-	CAWSSQGGTDTQYF	TGTGCCTGGAGCTCCCAGGGGGGCACAGATACGCAGTATTTT